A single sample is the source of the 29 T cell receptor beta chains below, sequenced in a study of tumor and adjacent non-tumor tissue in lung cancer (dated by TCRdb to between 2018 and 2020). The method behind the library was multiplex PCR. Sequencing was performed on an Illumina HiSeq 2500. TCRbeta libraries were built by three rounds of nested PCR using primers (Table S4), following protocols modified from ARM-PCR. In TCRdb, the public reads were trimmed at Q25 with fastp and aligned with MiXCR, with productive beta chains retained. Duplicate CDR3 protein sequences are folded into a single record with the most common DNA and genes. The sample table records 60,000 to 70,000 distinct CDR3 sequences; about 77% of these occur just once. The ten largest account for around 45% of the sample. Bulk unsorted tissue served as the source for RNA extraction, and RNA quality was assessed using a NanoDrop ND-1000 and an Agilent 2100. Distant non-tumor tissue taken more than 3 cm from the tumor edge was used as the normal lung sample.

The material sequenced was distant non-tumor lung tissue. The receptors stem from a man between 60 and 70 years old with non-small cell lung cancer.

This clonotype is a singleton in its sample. The CDR3 nucleotides are TGTGCCAGCAGCATCCCGGGACAGGGGTTTGAAAAACTGTTTTTT. Its protein is CASSIPGQGFEKLFF. The rearrangement links TRBV28 to TRBJ1-4; 10 nucleotides agree with TRBD1. The CDR3 has 15 residues. V lost 6 bases and J lost 7; bases outside the gene matches: 8. Germline-derived CDR1 and CDR2 are MDHEN and SYDVKM.

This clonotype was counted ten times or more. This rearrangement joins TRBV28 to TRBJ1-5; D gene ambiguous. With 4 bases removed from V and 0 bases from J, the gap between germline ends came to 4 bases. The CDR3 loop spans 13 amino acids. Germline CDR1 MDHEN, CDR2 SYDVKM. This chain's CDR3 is CASSYDSNQPQHF. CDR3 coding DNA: TGTGCCAGCAGTTACGATAGCAATCAGCCCCAGCATTTT.

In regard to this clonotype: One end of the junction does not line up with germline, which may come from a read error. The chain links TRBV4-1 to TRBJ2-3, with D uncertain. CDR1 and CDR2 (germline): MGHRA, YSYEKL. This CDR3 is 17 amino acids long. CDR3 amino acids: CASSQDTGQYIKDMHFF. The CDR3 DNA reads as TGCGCCAGCAGCCAAGATACGGGCCAGTACATCAAAGATATGCACTTTTTT.

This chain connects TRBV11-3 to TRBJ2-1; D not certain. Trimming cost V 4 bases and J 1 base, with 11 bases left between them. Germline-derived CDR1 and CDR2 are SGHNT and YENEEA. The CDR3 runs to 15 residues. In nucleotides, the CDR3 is TGTGCCAGCAGCTCACTCACGAGATCCTACAATGAGCAGTTCTTC. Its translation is CASSSLTRSYNEQFF.

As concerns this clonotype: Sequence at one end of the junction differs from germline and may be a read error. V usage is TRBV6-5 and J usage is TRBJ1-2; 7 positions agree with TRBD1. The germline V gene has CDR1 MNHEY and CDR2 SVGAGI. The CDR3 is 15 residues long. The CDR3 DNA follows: TGTGCCAACATATCAGTTAGCAGGGGGGAGTCTGGCTACAGCTTC. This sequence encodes CANISVSRGESGYSF.

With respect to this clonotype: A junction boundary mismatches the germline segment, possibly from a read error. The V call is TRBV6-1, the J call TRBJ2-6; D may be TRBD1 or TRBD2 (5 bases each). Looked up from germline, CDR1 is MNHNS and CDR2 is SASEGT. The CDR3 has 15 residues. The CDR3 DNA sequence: TGTGCCAGCTTGCGTTTCGAGGCCGGGGCCAACGTCCTGAGTTTC. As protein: CASLRFEAGANVLSF.

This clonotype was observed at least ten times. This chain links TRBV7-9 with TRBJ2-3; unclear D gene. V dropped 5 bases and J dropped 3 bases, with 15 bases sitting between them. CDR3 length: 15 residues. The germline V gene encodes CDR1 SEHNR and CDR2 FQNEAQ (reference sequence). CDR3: CASSPTSQRTDTQYF. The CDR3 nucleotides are TGTGCCAGCAGCCCAACCTCACAGAGGACAGATACGCAGTATTTT.

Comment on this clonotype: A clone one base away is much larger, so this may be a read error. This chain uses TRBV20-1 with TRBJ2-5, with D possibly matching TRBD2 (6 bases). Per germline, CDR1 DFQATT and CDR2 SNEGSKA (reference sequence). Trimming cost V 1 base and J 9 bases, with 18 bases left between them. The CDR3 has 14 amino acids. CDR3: CSARVPGEGLAQYF. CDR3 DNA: TGCAGTGCTAGAGTTCCGGGAGAGGGCTTGGCCCAGTACTTC.

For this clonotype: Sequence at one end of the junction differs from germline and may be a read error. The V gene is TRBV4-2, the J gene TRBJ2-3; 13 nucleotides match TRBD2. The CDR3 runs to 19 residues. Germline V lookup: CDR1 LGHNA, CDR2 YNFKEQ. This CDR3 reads CANSHGLAGVEKSTDTQYF. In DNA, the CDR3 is TGTGCCAACAGCCACGGACTAGCGGGAGTCGAGAAATCCACAGATACGCAGTATTTT.

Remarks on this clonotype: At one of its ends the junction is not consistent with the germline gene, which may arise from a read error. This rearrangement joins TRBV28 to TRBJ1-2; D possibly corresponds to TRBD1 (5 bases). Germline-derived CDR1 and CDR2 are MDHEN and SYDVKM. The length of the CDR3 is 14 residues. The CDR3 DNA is TGTGTCAGCAGCGGACAAGGGGTACGAGGCGGCTACACCTTC. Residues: CVSSGQGVRGGYTF.

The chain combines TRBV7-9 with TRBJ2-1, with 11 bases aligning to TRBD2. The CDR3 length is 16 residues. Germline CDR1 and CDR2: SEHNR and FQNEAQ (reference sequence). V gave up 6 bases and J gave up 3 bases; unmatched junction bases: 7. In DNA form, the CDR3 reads TGTGCCAGCAGAGTTCCCGGGACTAGCGGCTACAATGAGCAGTTCTTC. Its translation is CASRVPGTSGYNEQFF.

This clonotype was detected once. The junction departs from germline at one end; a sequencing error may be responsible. CDR3 sequence: CNVEGQGRGGPHDQYF. The CDR3 coding sequence is TGTAACGTTGAAGGACAGGGACGGGGAGGGCCCCACGACCAGTACTTC. The chain employs TRBV29-1 and TRBJ2-7; perhaps TRBD1 as D (8 bases). Germline loops: CDR1 SQVTM, CDR2 ANQGSEA. CDR3 size: 16 residues.

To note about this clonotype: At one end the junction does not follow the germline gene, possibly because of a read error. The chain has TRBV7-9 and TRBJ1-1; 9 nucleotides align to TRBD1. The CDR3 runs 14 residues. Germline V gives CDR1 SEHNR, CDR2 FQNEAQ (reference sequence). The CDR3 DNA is TGTGTCAGCAGCTTAGGACAGGGGACCGCTGAAGCTTTCTTT. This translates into CVSSLGQGTAEAFF. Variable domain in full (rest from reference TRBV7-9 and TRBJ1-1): DTGVSQNPRHKITKRGQNVTFRCDPISEHNRLYWYRQTLGQGPEFLTYFQNEAQLEKSRLLSDRFSAERPKGSFSTLEIQRTEQGDSAMYLCVSSLGQGTAEAFFGQGTRLTVV.

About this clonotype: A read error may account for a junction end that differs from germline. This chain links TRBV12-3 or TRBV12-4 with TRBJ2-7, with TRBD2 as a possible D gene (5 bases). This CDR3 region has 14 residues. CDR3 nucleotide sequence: TGTACCAGCAGTTTTCTTGGGAGTTCCTACGAGCAGCGCTTC. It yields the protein CTSSFLGSSYEQRF.

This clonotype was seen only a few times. CDR3 DNA sequence: TGTGCCAGCAGCCCCGTCCCGGCGGGAGGTACTTCCCAAGAGACCCAGTACTTC. This translates into CASSPVPAGGTSQETQYF. V and J are TRBV7-6 and TRBJ2-5; TRBD2 agrees at 8 bases. The ends lost 5 bases at V and 1 base at J; junction bases unmatched: 15. Germline CDR1 and CDR2: SGHVS and FNYEAQ. The CDR3 runs 18 residues.

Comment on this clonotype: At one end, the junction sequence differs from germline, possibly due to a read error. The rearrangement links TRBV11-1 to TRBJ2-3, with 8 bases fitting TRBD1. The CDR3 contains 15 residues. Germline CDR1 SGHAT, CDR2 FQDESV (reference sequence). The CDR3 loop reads CASSPRTGSTDTLYF. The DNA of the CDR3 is TGTGCCAGCAGTCCCAGGACAGGGTCCACAGATACGCTGTATTTT.

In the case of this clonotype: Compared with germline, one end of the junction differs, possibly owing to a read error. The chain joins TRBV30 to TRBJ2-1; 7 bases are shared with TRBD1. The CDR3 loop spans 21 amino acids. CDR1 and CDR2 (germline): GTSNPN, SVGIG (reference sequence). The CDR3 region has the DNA TGTGCCTGGAGTGGAAGCCCCGGACAGGCGGAAGGCATCTGGATCTACAATGAGCAGTCCTTC. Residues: CAWSGSPGQAEGIWIYNEQSF. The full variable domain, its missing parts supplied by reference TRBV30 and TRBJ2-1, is SQTIHQWPATLVQPVGSPLSLECTVEGTSNPNLYWYRQAAGRGLQLLFYSVGIGQISSEVPQNLSASRPQDRQFILSSKKLLLSDSGFYLCAWSGSPGQAEGIWIYNEQSFGPGTRLTVL.

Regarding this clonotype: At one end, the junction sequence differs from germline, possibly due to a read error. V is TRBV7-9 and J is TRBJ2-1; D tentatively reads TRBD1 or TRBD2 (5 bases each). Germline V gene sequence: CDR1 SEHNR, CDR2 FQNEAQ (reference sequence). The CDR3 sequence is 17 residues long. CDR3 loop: CASNLALQGWNYNEQFF. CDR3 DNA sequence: TGTGCTAGCAACTTAGCGTTGCAGGGATGGAACTACAATGAGCAGTTCTTC.

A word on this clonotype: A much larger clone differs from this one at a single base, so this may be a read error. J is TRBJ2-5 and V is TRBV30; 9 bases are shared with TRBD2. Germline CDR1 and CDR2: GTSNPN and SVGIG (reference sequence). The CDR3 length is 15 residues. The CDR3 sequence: CTWSVIAGAAETQYF. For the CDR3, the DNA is TGTACCTGGAGTGTAATAGCGGGAGCCGCAGAGACCCAGTACTTC.

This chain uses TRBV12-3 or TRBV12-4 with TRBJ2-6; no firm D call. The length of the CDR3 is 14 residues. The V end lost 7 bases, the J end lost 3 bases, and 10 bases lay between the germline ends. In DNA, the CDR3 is TGTGCCAGCACCAAGGCTGGTGGGGCCAACGTCCTGACTTTC. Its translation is CASTKAGGANVLTF.

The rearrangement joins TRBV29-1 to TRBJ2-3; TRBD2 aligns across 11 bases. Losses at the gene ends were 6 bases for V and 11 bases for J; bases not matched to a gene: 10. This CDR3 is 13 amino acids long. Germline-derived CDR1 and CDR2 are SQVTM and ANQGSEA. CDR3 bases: TGCAGCGTCGTACTAGCGGGAGTGGGGGGGCAGTATTTT. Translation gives CSVVLAGVGGQYF.

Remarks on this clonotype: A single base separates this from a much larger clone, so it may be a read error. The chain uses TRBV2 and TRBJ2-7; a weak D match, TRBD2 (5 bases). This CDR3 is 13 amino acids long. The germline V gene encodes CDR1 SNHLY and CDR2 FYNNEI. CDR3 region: CACSEGSPYEQYF. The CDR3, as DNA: TGTGCCTGCAGTGAGGGCAGCCCCTACGAGCAGTACTTC.

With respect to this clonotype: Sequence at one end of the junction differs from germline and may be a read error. CDR3 amino acids: CSVEDPERYNEQFF. The CDR3 DNA is TGCAGTGTTGAAGATCCCGAAAGGTACAATGAGCAGTTCTTC. V usage is TRBV29-1 and J usage is TRBJ2-1; D not resolved. The CDR3 is 14 amino acids. Per the germline V gene, CDR1 is SQVTM and CDR2 is ANQGSEA.

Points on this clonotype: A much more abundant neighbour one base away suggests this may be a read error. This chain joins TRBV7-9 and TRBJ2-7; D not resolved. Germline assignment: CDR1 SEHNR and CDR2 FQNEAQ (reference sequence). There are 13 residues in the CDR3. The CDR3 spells CASSLAPVYKQYF. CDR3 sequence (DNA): TGTGCCAGCAGCTTAGCGCCAGTCTACAAGCAGTACTTC.

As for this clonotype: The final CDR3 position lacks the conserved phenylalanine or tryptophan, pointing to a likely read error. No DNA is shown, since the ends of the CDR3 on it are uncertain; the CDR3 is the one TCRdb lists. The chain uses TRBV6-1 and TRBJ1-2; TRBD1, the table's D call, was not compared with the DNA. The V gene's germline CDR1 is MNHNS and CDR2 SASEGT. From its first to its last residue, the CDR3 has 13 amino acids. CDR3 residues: CASSYGTGDSYTS.

CDR3 protein: CNVGERVAAAQYF. The CDR3 DNA reads TGCAACGTCGGAGAGCGGGTTGCAGCTGCGCAGTATTTT. This rearrangement joins TRBV29-1 to TRBJ2-3; a weak D match, TRBD2 (6 bases). Germline V lookup: CDR1 SQVTM, CDR2 ANQGSEA. The CDR3 contains 13 residues.

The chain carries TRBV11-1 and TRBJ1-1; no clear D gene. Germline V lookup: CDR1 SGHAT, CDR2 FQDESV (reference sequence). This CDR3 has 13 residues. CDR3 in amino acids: CESSLAPETEAFF. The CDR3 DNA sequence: TGTGAAAGCAGCTTAGCGCCGGAGACTGAAGCTTTCTTT.

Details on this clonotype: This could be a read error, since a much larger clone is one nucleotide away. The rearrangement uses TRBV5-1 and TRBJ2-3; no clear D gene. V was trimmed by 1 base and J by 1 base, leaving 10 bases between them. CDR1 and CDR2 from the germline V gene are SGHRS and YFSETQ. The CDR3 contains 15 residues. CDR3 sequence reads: CASSLFPMGTDTQYF. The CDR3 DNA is TGCGCCAGCAGCTTGTTTCCGATGGGCACAGATACGCAGTATTTT. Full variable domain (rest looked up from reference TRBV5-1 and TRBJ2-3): KAGVTQTPRYLIKTRGQQVTLSCSPISGHRSVSWYQQTPGQGLQFLFEYFSETQRNKGNFPGRFSGRQFSNSRSEMNVSTLELGDSALYLCASSLFPMGTDTQYFGPGTRLTVL.

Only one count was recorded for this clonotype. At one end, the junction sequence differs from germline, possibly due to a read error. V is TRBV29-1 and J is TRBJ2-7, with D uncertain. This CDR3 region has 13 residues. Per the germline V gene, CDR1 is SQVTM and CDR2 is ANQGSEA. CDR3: CSVEGGRIGEQYF. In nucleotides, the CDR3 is TGCAGCGTTGAAGGTGGACGGATCGGCGAGCAATACTTC.